This T cell receptor beta chain was captured in a study of cytomegalovirus exposure and HLA in healthy donors. Study-wide findings and caveats: In an earlier analysis, about 87% or about 30%: the productive usage of most TCR beta V segments. Overall, roughly 150 TCR beta chains were annotated as cytomegalovirus-associated.

V was pared by 5 bases and J by 8 bases, with 15 bases of the junction left unmatched. The CDR3 length is 16 residues. The germline CDR1 and CDR2 sequences are LNHNV and YYDKDF (reference sequence). PCR employed 60 Vbeta and 13 Jbeta primers. Profiling relied on immunoSEQ multiplex PCR, and the TCRdb table lists in-frame clones only, not all of them. The table includes some 130,000 clones, about 75% detected once. Points on this clone: Its specificity is unknown.

J is TRBJ1-3 and V is TRBV15; 7 bases agree with TRBD1. The clonotype comes from a woman aged 40-49 years in good health and CMV-seronegative. The sequencing sample was made of PBMCs. CDR3 nucleotides: TGTGCCACCAGCGAACAAAAAACAGGGGATAGAGACACCATATATTTT. Protein: CATSEQKTGDRDTIYF.